Listed below are T cell receptor beta chains from one sample, sequenced in a study of T cells after somatic rescue of genetic block. Produced via immunoSEQ multiplex PCR; TCRdb's table is partial and in-frame only. Here the sample spans about 67,000 clones, about 90% being singletons. The sequenced material came from peripheral blood mononuclear cells (PBMCs). These receptor sequences come from a man in his forties. Each CDR3 is given with its conserved first and last residue. The D gene is left open where the match is weak. Where a row states a size, it is once, few, many or the class of an expanded clone; other rows omit it.

cdr3_aa cdr3_nt d_call v_call clone_size j_call
CASTALAGDYEQYF TGTGCCAGCACCGCCCTAGCGGGGGACTACGAGCAGTACTTC TRBD2 TRBV2 NA TRBJ2-7
CASSFASGSYEQYF TGTGCCAGCAGCTTCGCTAGCGGGAGCTACGAGCAGTACTTC TRBD2 TRBV5-5 NA TRBJ2-7
CASSLTMSGGPTDTQYF TGTGCCAGCAGCTTAACTATGAGCGGGGGCCCCACAGATACGCAGTATTTT TRBD2 TRBV7-3 NA TRBJ2-3
CASSLGGGRLMNTEAFF TGTGCCAGCAGCTTAGGAGGGGGCAGGCTGATGAACACTGAAGCTTTCTTT TRBD1 TRBV7-2 NA TRBJ1-1
CASSPDGTAGVIQVAKNIQYF TGCGCCAGCAGCCCGGACGGGACAGCGGGAGTAATTCAGGTGGCCAAAAACATTCAGTACTTC NA TRBV4-1 NA TRBJ2-4
CASSLRGRSTDTQYF TGTGCCAGCAGCTTACGGGGCCGCAGCACAGATACGCAGTATTTT NA TRBV11-3 NA TRBJ2-3
CASSSTGRRNEQYF TGCGCCAGCAGCTCAACAGGGAGACGCAACGAGCAGTACTTC NA TRBV5-1 NA TRBJ2-7
CASTKGGVGQPQHF TGTGCCAGCACCAAAGGGGGGGTTGGGCAGCCCCAGCATTTT NA TRBV6-6 NA TRBJ1-5
CASSGTGGGSNEQFF TGTGCCAGCAGTGGAACAGGGGGGGGTAGCAATGAGCAGTTCTTC NA TRBV6-4 NA TRBJ2-1
CASSPGLAVYEQYF TGTGCCAGCAGCCCCGGACTAGCGGTTTACGAGCAGTACTTC TRBD2 TRBV5-4 NA TRBJ2-7
CSVGEAAGEADTQYF TGCAGCGTTGGTGAGGCTGCGGGGGAGGCAGATACGCAGTATTTT TRBD2 TRBV29-1 NA TRBJ2-3
CASSANRGSDTGELFF TGCGCCAGCAGCGCCAACAGGGGTTCGGACACCGGGGAGCTGTTTTTT TRBD1 TRBV5-1 NA TRBJ2-2
CASSPGSSGRRDEQYF TGTGCCAGCAGCCCGGGGTCTAGCGGGAGACGCGACGAGCAGTACTTC TRBD2 TRBV7-2 NA TRBJ2-7
CASSLGGGLSTGELFF TGTGCCAGCAGCTTGGGCGGAGGGTTAAGCACCGGGGAGCTGTTTTTT NA TRBV5-5 NA TRBJ2-2
CASSLIAGTEAFF TGTGCCAGCAGTTTGATAGCGGGCACTGAAGCTTTCTTT NA TRBV27 NA TRBJ1-1
CASSAELGQGANTGELFF TGTGCCAGCAGCGCGGAACTGGGACAGGGCGCGAACACCGGGGAGCTGTTTTTT TRBD1 TRBV9 NA TRBJ2-2
CASSSNTDTQYF TGTGCCAGCAGTTCAAACACAGATACGCAGTATTTT NA TRBV27 NA TRBJ2-3
CASSQSYEQFF TGTGCCAGCAGCCAAAGCTATGAGCAGTTCTTC NA TRBV4-2 once TRBJ2-1
CASSARGRLAGHEQFF TGTGCCAGCAGCGCCCGAGGGAGACTAGCGGGACATGAGCAGTTCTTC TRBD2 TRBV9 NA TRBJ2-1
CAATRGENTEAFF TGTGCCGCTACCAGGGGGGAAAACACTGAAGCTTTCTTT TRBD1 TRBV2 NA TRBJ1-1
CASSLSSPWGVQETQYF TGTGCCAGCAGTTTATCTTCCCCCTGGGGGGTCCAAGAGACCCAGTACTTC NA TRBV27 NA TRBJ2-5
CASSPTSSGELFF TGTGCTAGCAGCCCGACGAGTTCCGGGGAGCTGTTTTTT NA TRBV7-7 NA TRBJ2-2
CASSDRGSYNEQFF TGTGCCAGTAGCGACAGGGGCTCCTACAATGAGCAGTTCTTC TRBD1 TRBV19 NA TRBJ2-1
CASSVEGFSNQPQHF TGTGCCAGCAGCGTAGAAGGGTTCAGCAATCAGCCCCAGCATTTT NA TRBV9 NA TRBJ1-5
CASGLGTSGSYNEQFF TGTGCTAGTGGTTTGGGGACTAGCGGTTCCTACAATGAGCAGTTCTTC TRBD2 TRBV12-5 NA TRBJ2-1
CASSLSLGYPYEQYF TGTGCCAGCAGTTTATCGTTAGGGTACCCCTACGAGCAGTACTTC NA TRBV28 NA TRBJ2-7
CSGSGLANQETQYF TGCAGCGGCTCGGGACTAGCGAATCAAGAGACCCAGTACTTC TRBD2 TRBV29-1 NA TRBJ2-5
CASSSSTGLNTEAFF TGTGCCAGCAGCTCCTCGACAGGGTTGAACACTGAAGCTTTCTTT TRBD1 TRBV7-6 NA TRBJ1-1
CASSTDMTIEQFF TGTGCCAGCAGCACAGACATGACTATTGAGCAGTTCTTC NA TRBV9 once TRBJ2-1
CASSSRWNTEAFF TGTGCCAGCAGTTCACGGTGGAACACTGAAGCTTTCTTT NA TRBV28 NA TRBJ1-1
CAWSGYRPSTDTQYF TGTGCCTGGAGTGGATACAGACCCAGCACAGATACGCAGTATTTT NA TRBV30 NA TRBJ2-3
CASSLAQTRDRATNEKLFF TGTGCCAGCAGCTTAGCGCAGACGCGGGACAGGGCAACTAATGAAAAACTGTTTTTT TRBD1 TRBV7-9 NA TRBJ1-4
CATSAGAHEQYF TGTGCCACCTCAGCTGGGGCCCACGAGCAGTACTTC NA TRBV6-5 NA TRBJ2-7
CAWSMDTAVSPLHF TGTGCCTGGAGTATGGACACGGCGGTCTCACCCCTCCACTTT NA TRBV30 NA TRBJ1-6
CASSETGLATHEQYF TGTGCCAGCAGTGAAACAGGACTAGCGACCCACGAGCAGTACTTC TRBD2 TRBV6-1 NA TRBJ2-7
CASSMQVTYEQYF TGTGCCAGTAGTATGCAGGTGACCTACGAGCAGTACTTC NA TRBV19 NA TRBJ2-7
CASSEEQGRNEKLFF TGTGCCAGCAGTGAAGAGCAGGGTCGAAATGAAAAACTGTTTTTT NA TRBV2 NA TRBJ1-4
CASSFSGTDFYGYTF TGTGCCAGCAGTTTTAGTGGGACAGACTTCTATGGCTACACCTTC TRBD1 TRBV28 NA TRBJ1-2
CSATRTEAFF TGCAGTGCCACAAGGACTGAAGCTTTCTTT NA TRBV20-1 few TRBJ1-1
CASSQEGWEEQFF TGCGCCAGCAGCCAAGAAGGGTGGGAAGAGCAGTTCTTC NA TRBV4-3 NA TRBJ2-1
CASSLGLAGDEQYF TGCGCCAGCAGCTTGGGTCTAGCGGGGGACGAGCAGTACTTC TRBD2 TRBV5-1 NA TRBJ2-7
CASSREGAGVNEQFF TGTGCCAGCAGTAGGGAGGGAGCGGGCGTGAATGAGCAGTTCTTC TRBD2 TRBV6-1 NA TRBJ2-1
CASSPAAQDSRETQYF TGTGCCAGCTCCCCTGCCGCACAGGACAGCCGAGAGACCCAGTACTTC NA TRBV18 NA TRBJ2-5
CASRGPSSYEQYF TGTGCCAGCCGGGGACCTAGCTCCTACGAGCAGTACTTC NA TRBV28 NA TRBJ2-7
CASSSYGNGTDTQYF TGTGCCAGCAGCTCTTACGGAAACGGTACAGATACGCAGTATTTT NA TRBV13 NA TRBJ2-3
CASSGNRGLTEAFF TGTGCCAGCAGCGGAAACAGGGGGCTCACTGAAGCTTTCTTT TRBD1 TRBV7-2 NA TRBJ1-1
CASSTGQGMVYEQYF TGTGCCAGTAGCACCGGACAGGGGATGGTCTACGAGCAGTACTTC TRBD1 TRBV19 NA TRBJ2-7
CGVWMGSSPLHF TGTGGGGTTTGGATGGGCAGTTCACCCCTCCACTTT NA TRBV30 NA TRBJ1-6
CASSKGTGGRSEQYF TGTGCCAGCAGCAAAGGGACAGGGGGCCGAAGCGAGCAGTACTTC NA TRBV21-1 NA TRBJ2-7
CARPLGTGGTEAFF TGTGCCAGACCCTTAGGGACAGGGGGCACTGAAGCTTTCTTT TRBD1 TRBV19 few TRBJ1-1
CASSVGAGAGKNIQYF TGTGCCAGCAGCGTAGGGGCCGGGGCGGGCAAAAACATTCAGTACTTC NA TRBV9 NA TRBJ2-4
CASSPRTSNTGELFF TGTGCCAGCAGTCCAAGGACTAGTAACACCGGGGAGCTGTTTTTT TRBD2 TRBV2 NA TRBJ2-2
CASSLAGRTGELFF TGTGCCAGCAGCTTAGCAGGGAGGACCGGGGAGCTGTTTTTT NA TRBV11-3 NA TRBJ2-2